The source of this TCR beta chain is a study of vaccination and CD4 T cells after COVID-19. Study information: Six men and four women formed the convalescents, two being Hispanic. Investigators stimulated cells with overlapping spike peptides drawn from SARS-CoV-2, HCoV-NL63, HCoV-OC43 and HCoV-229E. Study results and limitations: In convalescent patients, 304 of 307 vaccine-specific clones were mono-reactive for SARS-CoV-2 spike.

This sample's treatment: approximately 9-day PBMC culture with coronavirus spike peptide pools or control peptides (ViraFEST assay). Once obtained from cultured CD4+ T cells, the DNA was sequenced using the Oncomine TCR Beta short-read assay. TCRdb reprocessed the PCR reads via MiXCR and lists one record per CDR3 protein. This table holds around 15,000 distinct CDR3 sequences, about 40% found once. Regarding this clonotype: Its antigen is still unknown.

The sequence was collected from a human donor who received a COVID-19 vaccine. The sequencing here drew on CD4+ T cells from blood, cultured in vitro, taken before SARS-CoV-2 vaccination.

CDR3 nucleotides: TGTGCCTTCCGACGGGGGGACGGAGAAGCTTTCTTT. Its translation: CAFRRGDGEAFF. This chain uses TRBV2 with TRBJ1-1, with D perhaps matching TRBD1 (5 bases). Germline V gene data show CDR1 as SNHLY and CDR2 as FYNNEI. V dropped 11 bases and J dropped 8 bases, with 18 bases sitting between them. CDR3 length: 12 amino acids.